These 15 T cell receptor beta chains originate from one sample sequenced in a study of shared clonotypes between healthy human individuals. Naive CD8 cells, CD45RO-negative and positively selected for CCR7, excluded terminally differentiated effector memory CD45RA+ cells. Assay used: immunoSEQ multiplex PCR; TCRdb lists only in-frame clones, some missing. The table shows about 800,000 clones, with just over 95% occurring only once. The sequencing input was naive CD8+ T cells sorted from blood. The source is a man in his thirties or forties in good health.

V and J are TRBV7-9 and TRBJ2-7; 8 nucleotides line up with TRBD1. The junction had 12 bases not matched to a gene; V was cut back by 0 bases and J by 2 bases. The CDR3 extends over 18 amino acids. CDR1 and CDR2 from the germline V gene are SEHNR and FQNEAQ (reference sequence). The CDR3, as DNA: TGTGCCAGCAGCTTAGCTAGGGTCGACAGGGGCTTTCCCTACGAGCAGTACTTC. The encoded protein is CASSLARVDRGFPYEQYF.

The chain joins TRBV18 to TRBJ2-1; the match to TRBD1 covers 8 bases. CDR1 is KGHSH and CDR2 is LQKENI in the germline V gene. V shed 0 bases and J 5 bases; nucleotides not matched to a gene: 6. The CDR3 covers 16 residues. CDR3 coding DNA: TGTGCCAGCTCACCACCGGACAGGGTTCGCAACAATGAGCAGTTCTTC. This translates into CASSPPDRVRNNEQFF.

This rearrangement joins TRBV9 to TRBJ2-1, with 7 bases lining up with TRBD2. The CDR3 totals 16 residues. Per germline, CDR1 SGDLS and CDR2 YYNGEE. Losses at the gene ends were 4 bases for V and 7 bases for J; bases not matched to a gene: 14. This CDR3 reads CASSPRLAGRGNEQFF. CDR3 DNA: TGTGCCAGCAGCCCCCGACTAGCCGGCCGCGGGAATGAGCAGTTCTTC.

Remarks on this clone: At the DNA level, this CDR3 is encoded by other sequences in the same sample as well. The rearrangement joins TRBV27 to TRBJ2-7; TRBD1 might be the D (5 bases). Germline lookup yields CDR1 MNHEY and CDR2 SMNVEV (reference sequence). CDR3 length equals 14 residues. The ends were cut back, 3 bases at V and 3 bases at J, with 12 bases in the middle. Here the CDR3 reads CASSLSRESYEQYF. The CDR3 coding sequence is TGTGCCAGCAGTTTGTCCAGGGAAAGCTACGAGCAGTACTTC.

The V gene is TRBV10-2, the J gene TRBJ1-1; the D is unclear. CDR3 length: 15 residues. Trimming shortened V by 4 bases and J by 2 bases, and 14 bases separated the two germline ends. Germline values: CDR1 WSHSY, CDR2 SAAADI. Here the CDR3 reads CASSVATGLNTEAFF. CDR3 sequence (DNA): TGCGCCAGCAGTGTAGCGACTGGGCTAAACACTGAAGCTTTCTTT.

J is TRBJ1-5 and V is TRBV28; a weak D match, TRBD1 (5 bases). CDR3 size: 17 residues. The V end was cut by 4 bases, the J end by 8 bases, with 24 bases between. Per the germline V gene, CDR1 is MDHEN and CDR2 is SYDVKM. CDR3 bases: TGTGCCAGCAGTTCGGGGAGGGGCGCGGCTGCGGCGGAGCCCCAGCATTTT. Amino acids: CASSSGRGAAAAEPQHF.

V and J are TRBV28 and TRBJ1-2, with no clear D. CDR1 MDHEN and CDR2 SYDVKM come from the germline V gene. V shed 7 bases and J shed 4 bases, with 22 bases lying between them. The CDR3 is 16 residues long. CDR3 region: CASIPRRALDGYGYTF. The CDR3 DNA sequence: TGTGCCAGCATTCCGAGGAGGGCTTTGGACGGCTATGGCTACACCTTC.

The rearrangement links TRBV7-9 to TRBJ2-3, with D tentatively TRBD1 or TRBD2 (5 bases each). V shed 4 bases and J shed 3 bases, with 20 bases lying between them. The CDR3 runs 17 residues. Germline lookup yields CDR1 SEHNR and CDR2 FQNEAQ (reference sequence). The CDR3 DNA is TGTGCCAGCAGCTCCTCCATTGGGGACCTCTCTACAGATACGCAGTATTTT. As protein: CASSSSIGDLSTDTQYF. The complete variable domain, with remaining parts taken from reference TRBV7-9 and TRBJ2-3, reads DTGVSQNPRHKITKRGQNVTFRCDPISEHNRLYWYRQTLGQGPEFLTYFQNEAQLEKSRLLSDRFSAERPKGSFSTLEIQRTEQGDSAMYLCASSSSIGDLSTDTQYFGPGTRLTVL.

The CDR3 here is CASSLSQGVEKLFF. The CDR3 bases are TGTGCCAGCAGTTTAAGTCAGGGAGTTGAAAAACTGTTTTTT. V and J are TRBV28 and TRBJ1-4, with D perhaps matching TRBD1 (5 bases). The CDR3 runs to 14 residues. Deletions cut 2 bases from V and 7 bases from J, with 11 bases between. Germline lookup yields CDR1 MDHEN and CDR2 SYDVKM.

The chain links TRBV29-1 to TRBJ2-7; 7 nucleotides agree with TRBD2. Germline CDR1 reads SQVTM; CDR2 reads ANQGSEA. The CDR3 covers 14 residues. V lost 6 bases and J lost 1; bases outside the gene matches: 9. For the CDR3, the DNA is TGCAGCGTCGCTTATGCGGGAGCATCCTACGAGCAGTACTTC. Protein product: CSVAYAGASYEQYF.

The CDR3 reads CASSSRLAGDGEQFF. The CDR3 nucleotides are TGTGCCAGCAGTTCCAGACTAGCGGGAGATGGTGAGCAGTTCTTC. V is TRBV27 and J is TRBJ2-1; 12 nucleotides match TRBD2. The junction had 7 bases not matched to a gene; V was cut back by 4 bases and J by 9 bases. This CDR3 spans 15 amino acids. Per germline, CDR1 MNHEY and CDR2 SMNVEV (reference sequence).

The chain joins TRBV7-6 to TRBJ2-5, with TRBD1 matching over 10 bases. V lost 4 bases and J lost 5; bases outside the gene matches: 7. This CDR3 contains 15 residues. The germline V gene has CDR1 SGHVS and CDR2 FNYEAQ. CDR3 DNA: TGTGCCAGCAGCTCGCGGACAGGGGGTCTGGAGACCCAGTACTTC. It encodes CASSSRTGGLETQYF. The full variable domain, its missing parts supplied by reference TRBV7-6 and TRBJ2-5, is GAGVSQSPRYKVTKRGQDVALRCDPISGHVSLYWYRQALGQGPEFLTYFNYEAQQDKSGLPNDRFSAERPEGSISTLTIQRTEQRDSAMYRCASSSRTGGLETQYFGPGTRLLVL.

The rearrangement joins TRBV5-4 to TRBJ1-1; D remains unclear. V gave up 1 base and J gave up 4 bases, with 11 bases separating them. Germline-derived CDR1 and CDR2 are SGHNT and YYREEE (reference sequence). This CDR3 is built from 14 residues. The CDR3 loop reads CASSLLGSATEAFF. In DNA form, the CDR3 reads TGTGCCAGCAGCTTGTTGGGCAGCGCCACTGAAGCTTTCTTT.

Here the CDR3 DNA reads TGTGCCAGCAGGACAGGGGCTGAAGCTTTCTTT. It translates to CASRTGAEAFF. V gene TRBV5-5 combines with J gene TRBJ1-1, with 8 bases lining up with TRBD1. The germline V gene has CDR1 SGHKS and CDR2 YYEKEE (reference sequence). The CDR3 totals 11 residues. With V trimmed by 5 bases and J by 6 bases, 0 bases remained unmatched. The variable domain in full, completed from reference TRBV5-5 and TRBJ1-1, reads DAGVTQSPTHLIKTRGQQVTLRCSPISGHKSVSWYQQVLGQGPQFIFQYYEKEERGRGNFPDRFSARQFPNYSSELNVNALLLGDSALYLCASRTGAEAFFGQGTRLTVV.

The rearrangement links TRBV4-3 to TRBJ2-1, with no clear D. Germline V CDR1 and CDR2: LGHNA, YSLEER. The length of the CDR3 is 15 residues. V gave up 1 base and J gave up 0 bases, with 7 bases separating them. For the CDR3, the DNA is TGCGCCAGCAGCCAAGTGGGCAGCTCCTACAATGAGCAGTTCTTC. Residues: CASSQVGSSYNEQFF.